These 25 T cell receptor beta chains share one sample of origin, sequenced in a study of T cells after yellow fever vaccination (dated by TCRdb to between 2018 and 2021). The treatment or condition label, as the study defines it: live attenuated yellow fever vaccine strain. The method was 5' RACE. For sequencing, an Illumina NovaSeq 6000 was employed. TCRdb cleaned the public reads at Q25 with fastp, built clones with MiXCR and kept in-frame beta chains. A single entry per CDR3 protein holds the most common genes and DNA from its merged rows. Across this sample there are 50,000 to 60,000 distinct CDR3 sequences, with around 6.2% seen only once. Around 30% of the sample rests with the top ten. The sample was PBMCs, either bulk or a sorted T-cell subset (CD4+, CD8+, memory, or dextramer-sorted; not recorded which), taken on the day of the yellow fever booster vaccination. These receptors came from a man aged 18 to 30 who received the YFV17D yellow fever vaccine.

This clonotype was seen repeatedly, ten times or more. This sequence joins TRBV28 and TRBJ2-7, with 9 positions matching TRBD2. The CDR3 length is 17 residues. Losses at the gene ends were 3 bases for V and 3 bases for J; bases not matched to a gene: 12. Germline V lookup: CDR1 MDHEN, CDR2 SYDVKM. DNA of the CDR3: TGTGCCAGCAGTTTCTATAATTGGCTAGCGGGAAGCTACGAGCAGTACGTC. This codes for CASSFYNWLAGSYEQYV.

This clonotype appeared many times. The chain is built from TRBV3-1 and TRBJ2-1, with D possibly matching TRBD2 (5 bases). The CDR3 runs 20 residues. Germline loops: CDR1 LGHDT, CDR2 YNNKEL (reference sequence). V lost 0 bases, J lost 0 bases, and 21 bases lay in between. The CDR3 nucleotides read TGTGCCAGCAGCCAAGATCGGAGGCCCGTGCCTCCGTTCTCCTACAATGAGCAGTTCTTC. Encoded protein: CASSQDRRPVPPFSYNEQFF.

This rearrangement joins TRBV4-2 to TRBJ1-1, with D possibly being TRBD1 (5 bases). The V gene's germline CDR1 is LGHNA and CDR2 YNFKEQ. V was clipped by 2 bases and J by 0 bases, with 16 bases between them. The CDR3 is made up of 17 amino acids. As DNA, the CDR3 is TGTGCCAGCAGCCAATCCTCCGGGGGGGGGTTGAACACTGAAGCTTTCTTT. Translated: CASSQSSGGGLNTEAFF.

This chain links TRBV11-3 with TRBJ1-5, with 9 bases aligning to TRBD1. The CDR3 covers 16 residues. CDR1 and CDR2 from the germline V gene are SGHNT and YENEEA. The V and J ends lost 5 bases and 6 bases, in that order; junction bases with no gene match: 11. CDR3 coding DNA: TGTGCCAGCAGCACTCCGGGACAGGGAACCGGTCAGCCCCAGCATTTT. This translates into CASSTPGQGTGQPQHF.

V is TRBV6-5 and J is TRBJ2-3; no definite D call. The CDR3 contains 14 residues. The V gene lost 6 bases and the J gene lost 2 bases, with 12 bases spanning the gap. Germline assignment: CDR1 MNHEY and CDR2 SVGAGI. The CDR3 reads CASRVHSYTDTQYF. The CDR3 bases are TGTGCCAGCAGGGTACACAGTTACACAGATACGCAGTATTTT.

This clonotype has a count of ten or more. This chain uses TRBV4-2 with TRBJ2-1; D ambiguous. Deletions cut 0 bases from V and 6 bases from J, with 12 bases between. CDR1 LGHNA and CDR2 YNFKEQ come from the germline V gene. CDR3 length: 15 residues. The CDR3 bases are TGTGCCAGCAGCCAAGACAAACTCTCTCCCAATGAGCAGTTCTTC. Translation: CASSQDKLSPNEQFF.

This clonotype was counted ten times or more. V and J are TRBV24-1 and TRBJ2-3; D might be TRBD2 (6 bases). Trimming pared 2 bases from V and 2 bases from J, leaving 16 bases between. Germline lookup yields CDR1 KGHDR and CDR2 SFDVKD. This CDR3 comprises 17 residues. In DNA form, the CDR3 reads TGTGCCACCAGTGATTCGGGACTCAAAAGCCCCACAGATACGCAGTATTTT. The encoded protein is CATSDSGLKSPTDTQYF.

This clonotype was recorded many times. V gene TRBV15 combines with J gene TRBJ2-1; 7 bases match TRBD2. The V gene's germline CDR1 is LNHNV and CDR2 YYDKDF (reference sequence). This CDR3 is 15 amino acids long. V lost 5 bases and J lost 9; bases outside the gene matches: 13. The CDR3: CATSPTRDYGFEQFF. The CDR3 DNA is TGTGCCACCAGCCCCACCAGGGACTACGGTTTTGAGCAGTTCTTC.

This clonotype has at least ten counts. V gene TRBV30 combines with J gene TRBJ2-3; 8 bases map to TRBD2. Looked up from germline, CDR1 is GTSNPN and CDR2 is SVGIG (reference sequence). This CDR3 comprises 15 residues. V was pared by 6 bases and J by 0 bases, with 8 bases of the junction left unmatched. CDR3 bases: TGTGCCTGCACCCCCGGACTAGCTAGCACAGATACGCAGTATTTT. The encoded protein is CACTPGLASTDTQYF.

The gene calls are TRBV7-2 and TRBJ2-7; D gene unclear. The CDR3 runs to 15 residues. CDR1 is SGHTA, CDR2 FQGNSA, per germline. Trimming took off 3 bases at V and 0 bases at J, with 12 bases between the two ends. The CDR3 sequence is CASSLWSGPSYEQYF. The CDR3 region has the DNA TGTGCCAGCAGCTTGTGGTCCGGCCCCTCCTACGAGCAGTACTTC.

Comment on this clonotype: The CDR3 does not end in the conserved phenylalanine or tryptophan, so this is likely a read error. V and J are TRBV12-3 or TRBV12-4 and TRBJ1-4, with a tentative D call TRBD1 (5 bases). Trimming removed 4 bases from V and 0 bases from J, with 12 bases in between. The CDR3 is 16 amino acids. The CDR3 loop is CASSSRLRATNEKLFS. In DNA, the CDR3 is TGTGCCAGCAGTTCTAGACTCAGGGCAACTAATGAAAAACTGTTTTCT.

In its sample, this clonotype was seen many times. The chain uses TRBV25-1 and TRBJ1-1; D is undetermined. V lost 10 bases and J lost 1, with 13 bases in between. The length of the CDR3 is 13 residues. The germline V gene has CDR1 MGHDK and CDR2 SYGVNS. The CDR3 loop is CANKRRGNTEAFF. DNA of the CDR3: TGTGCCAACAAAAGGCGGGGGAACACTGAAGCTTTCTTT.

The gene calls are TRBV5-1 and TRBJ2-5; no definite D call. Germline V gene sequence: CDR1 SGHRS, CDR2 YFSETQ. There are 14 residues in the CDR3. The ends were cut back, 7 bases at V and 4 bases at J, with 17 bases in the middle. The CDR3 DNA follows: TGCGCCAGCTCCGCCGGTGCCGGGTTAGAGACCCAGTACTTC. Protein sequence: CASSAGAGLETQYF.

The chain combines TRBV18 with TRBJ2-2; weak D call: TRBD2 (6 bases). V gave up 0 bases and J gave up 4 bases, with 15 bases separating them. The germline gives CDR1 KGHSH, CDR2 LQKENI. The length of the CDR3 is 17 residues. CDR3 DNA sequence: TGTGCCAGCTCACCACCTCTCCGACTAGGTGGCACCGGGGAGCTGTTTTTT. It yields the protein CASSPPLRLGGTGELFF.

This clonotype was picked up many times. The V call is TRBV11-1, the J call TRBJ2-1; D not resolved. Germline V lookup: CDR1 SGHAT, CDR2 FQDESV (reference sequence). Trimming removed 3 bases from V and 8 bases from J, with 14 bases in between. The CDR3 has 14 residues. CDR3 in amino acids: CASSFSLSSDEQFF. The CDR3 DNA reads TGTGCCAGCAGCTTCTCGCTCTCGTCCGATGAGCAGTTCTTC.

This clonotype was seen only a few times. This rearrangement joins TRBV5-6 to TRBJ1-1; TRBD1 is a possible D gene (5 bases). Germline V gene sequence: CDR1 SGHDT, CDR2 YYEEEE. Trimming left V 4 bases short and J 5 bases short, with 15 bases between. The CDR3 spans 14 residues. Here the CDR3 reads CASSVPGGKTEAFF. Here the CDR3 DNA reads TGTGCCAGCAGCGTCCCTGGGGGGAAAACTGAAGCTTTCTTT.

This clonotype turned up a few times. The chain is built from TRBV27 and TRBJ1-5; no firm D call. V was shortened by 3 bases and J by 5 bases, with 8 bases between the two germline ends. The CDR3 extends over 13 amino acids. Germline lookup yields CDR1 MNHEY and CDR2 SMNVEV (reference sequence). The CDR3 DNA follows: TGTGCCAGCAGTTTGAGAATGGATCAGCCCCAGCATTTT. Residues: CASSLRMDQPQHF.

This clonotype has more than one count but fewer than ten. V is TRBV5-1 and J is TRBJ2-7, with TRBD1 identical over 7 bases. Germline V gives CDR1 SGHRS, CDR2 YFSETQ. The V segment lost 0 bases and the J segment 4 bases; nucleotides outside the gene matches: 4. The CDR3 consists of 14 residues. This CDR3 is CASSLGQGPYEQYF. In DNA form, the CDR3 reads TGCGCCAGCAGCTTGGGACAGGGACCTTACGAGCAGTACTTC.

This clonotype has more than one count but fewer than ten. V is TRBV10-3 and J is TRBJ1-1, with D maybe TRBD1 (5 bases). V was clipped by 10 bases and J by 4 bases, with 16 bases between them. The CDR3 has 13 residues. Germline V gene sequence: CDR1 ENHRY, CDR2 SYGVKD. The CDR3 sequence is CASRTAGITEAFF. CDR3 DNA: TGTGCCAGCCGCACGGCAGGGATCACTGAAGCTTTCTTT.

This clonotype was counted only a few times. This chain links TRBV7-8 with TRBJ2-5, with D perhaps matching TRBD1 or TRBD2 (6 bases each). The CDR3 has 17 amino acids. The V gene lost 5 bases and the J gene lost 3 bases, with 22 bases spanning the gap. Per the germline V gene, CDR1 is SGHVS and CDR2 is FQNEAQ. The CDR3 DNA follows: TGTGCCAGCAGCGCCGGTCCCGGGGGCTCCCGGAAAGAGACCCAGTACTTC. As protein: CASSAGPGGSRKETQYF.

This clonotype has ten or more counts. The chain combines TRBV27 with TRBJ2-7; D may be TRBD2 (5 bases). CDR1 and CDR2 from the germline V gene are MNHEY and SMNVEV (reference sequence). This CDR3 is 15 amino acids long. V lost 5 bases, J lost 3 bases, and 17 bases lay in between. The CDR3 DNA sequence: TGTGCCAGCAGTCCCGCCATTACTAGGATCTACGAGCAGTACGTC. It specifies CASSPAITRIYEQYV.

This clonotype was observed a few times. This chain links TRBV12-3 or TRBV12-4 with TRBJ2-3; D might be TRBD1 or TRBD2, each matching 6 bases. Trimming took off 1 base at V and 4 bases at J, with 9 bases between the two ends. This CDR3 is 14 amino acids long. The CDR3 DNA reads TGTGCCAGCAGTTTAGTGGGGGGCCCAGATACGCAGTATTTT. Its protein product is CASSLVGGPDTQYF.

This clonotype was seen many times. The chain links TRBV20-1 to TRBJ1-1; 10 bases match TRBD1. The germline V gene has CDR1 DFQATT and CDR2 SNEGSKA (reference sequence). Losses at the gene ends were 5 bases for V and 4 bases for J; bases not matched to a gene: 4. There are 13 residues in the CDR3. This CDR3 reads CSAGGQGTTEAFF. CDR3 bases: TGCAGTGCTGGGGGACAGGGGACCACTGAAGCTTTCTTT.

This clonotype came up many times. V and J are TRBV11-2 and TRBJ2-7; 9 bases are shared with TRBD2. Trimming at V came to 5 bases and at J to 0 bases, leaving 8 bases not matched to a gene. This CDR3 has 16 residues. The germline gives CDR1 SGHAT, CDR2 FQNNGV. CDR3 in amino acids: CASSPWTSVSSYEQYV. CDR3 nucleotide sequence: TGTGCCAGCAGCCCCTGGACTAGCGTTAGCTCCTACGAGCAGTACGTC.

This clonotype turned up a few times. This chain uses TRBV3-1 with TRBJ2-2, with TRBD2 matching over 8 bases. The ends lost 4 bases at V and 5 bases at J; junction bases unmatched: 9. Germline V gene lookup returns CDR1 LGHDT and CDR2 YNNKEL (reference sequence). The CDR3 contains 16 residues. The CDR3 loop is CASSPIGGAWTGELFF. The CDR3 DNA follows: TGTGCCAGCAGCCCCATCGGGGGGGCTTGGACCGGGGAGCTGTTTTTT.